The present entry profiles one TCR beta chain with its context. Its antigen remains unidentified. An end of the junction differs from the germline gene, which may be a read error. This sample is drawn from a study of regulatory T cells in long-lasting Graves disease. Regarding time point: persistent/refractory GD, antithyroid drugs over 5 years with positive TRAb. Extracted PBMC RNA gave rise to the TCR library. Patients with Graves' disease were diagnosed by American Thyroid Association guidelines. Arm-PCR of CDR3 regions with iRepertoire HTBI primers generated TCR beta libraries. Each CDR3 protein gets one entry after TCRdb re-called the multiplex PCR reads with MiXCR. The table has about 470,000 distinct CDR3 sequences, around a fifth seen once. Germline CDR1 reads MNHEY; CDR2 reads SVGEGT. The CDR3 sequence is 13 residues long. Study findings and constraints: Newly diagnosed Graves' patients had higher TCR diversity than persistent ones.

Sequencing was performed on peripheral blood mononuclear cells (PBMCs), taken when the disease was refractory, from a patient treated with antithyroid drugs. The TCR was taken from a female donor with Graves disease. The chain recombines TRBV6-2 or TRBV6-3 with TRBJ2-7, with 8 nucleotides matching TRBD2. CDR3 DNA: TGTGCCAGCAGCACTAGCGGTACCTACGGGCAGTACTTC. It translates to CASSTSGTYGQYF.